This T cell receptor beta chain was obtained from a study of blood T cell repertoires in COVID-19. Study in general: Specimens from acute and convalescent COVID-19 originated in the United States, Italy and Spain. The analysed material was cDNA or gDNA that came from T cells, B-cell-depleted T cells, or PBMCs.

Original processing notes: Cell counts per sample came from amplifying reference gene primers. Sequenced by immunoSEQ multiplex PCR; TCRdb stores in-frame clones only, minus some. V and J calls and clone size follow that table, whereas D and trimming were derived from the DNA. The profile shows 200,000 to 250,000 clones, around 80% of them singletons. The sequence was obtained from a woman between 55 and 75 years old who had recovered from COVID-19. Sequencing used peripheral blood.

CDR3 loop: CASSAGQGYGEQYF. The CDR3 DNA reads TGTGCCAGCAGCGCCGGACAGGGTTATGGCGAGCAGTACTTC. This rearrangement joins TRBV9 to TRBJ2-7; the match to TRBD1 covers 8 bases. Germline V gene lookup returns CDR1 SGDLS and CDR2 YYNGEE. V lost 3 bases to trimming and J lost 6 bases; unmatched junction nucleotides: 8. The CDR3 covers 14 residues.